These 29 T cell receptor beta chains were sequenced from one sample in a study of radiotherapy plus CTLA-4 blockade in lung cancer. Measured with immunoSEQ multiplex PCR; TCRdb has only the in-frame clones, and not every one. The sample lists tens of thousands of clones, 76% occurring once. This material consisted of peripheral blood, taken from a patient treated with radiotherapy plus ipilimumab. The receptor source for this set is a human donor with non-small cell lung cancer who had stable disease on radiotherapy plus ipilimumab.

This chain joins TRBV7-9 and TRBJ2-5, with D tentatively TRBD1 (6 bases). There are 13 residues in the CDR3. Trimming pared 4 bases from V and 7 bases from J, leaving 13 bases between. Germline V gene data show CDR1 as SEHNR and CDR2 as FQNEAQ (reference sequence). The CDR3 sequence: CASSWDTTGTQYF. The CDR3 DNA reads TGTGCCAGCAGCTGGGACACCACGGGGACCCAGTACTTC.

Details on this clone: The junction and the germline gene differ at one end; a read error may be behind it. This chain connects TRBV9 to TRBJ1-6; possibly TRBD1 for D (5 bases). Germline loops: CDR1 SGDLS, CDR2 YYNGEE. The CDR3 is 14 amino acids. The chain's CDR3 is CARSVAGGGSPLHF. The CDR3 region has the DNA TGTGCCCGCAGCGTAGCGGGGGGGGGATCACCCCTCCACTTT.

The chain joins TRBV18 to TRBJ1-4; 9 bases agree with TRBD1. The CDR3 extends over 14 amino acids. CDR1 KGHSH and CDR2 LQKENI come from the germline V gene. Trimming at V came to 6 bases and at J to 5 bases, leaving 4 bases not matched to a gene. The CDR3 DNA sequence: TGTGCCAGCTCGCGGGACAGGGCAAATGAAAAACTGTTTTTT. Protein: CASSRDRANEKLFF.

J is TRBJ1-4 and V is TRBV5-5; D is undetermined. Germline CDR1 and CDR2: SGHKS and YYEKEE (reference sequence). V lost 0 bases, J lost 3 bases, and 9 bases lay in between. CDR3 length: 15 amino acids. As DNA, the CDR3 is TGTGCCAGCAGCTTGGCGGCGCTCCCTAATGAAAAACTGTTTTTT. The encoded protein is CASSLAALPNEKLFF.

The chain links TRBV19 to TRBJ2-6, with no clear D. The CDR3 has 16 residues. Looked up from germline, CDR1 is LNHDA and CDR2 is SQIVND (reference sequence). V lost 5 bases and J lost 2, with 13 bases in between. CDR3 nucleotides: TGTGCCAGTAGTCCCCGAATACGGACTGGGGCCAACGTCCTGACTTTC. Translated, it gives CASSPRIRTGANVLTF.

This clone appeared a single time. The J gene is TRBJ1-2, the V gene TRBV7-8; D is perhaps TRBD1 (6 bases). Trimming removed 4 bases from V and 5 bases from J, with 11 bases in between. CDR3 length equals 13 residues. Germline values: CDR1 SGHVS, CDR2 FQNEAQ. The CDR3 DNA is TGTGCCAGCAGCTCCACAGGGATGTATGGCTACACCTTC. Translating gives CASSSTGMYGYTF.

The chain couples TRBV15 to TRBJ2-5; maybe TRBD2 (6 bases). The V end was cut by 1 base, the J end by 4 bases, with 10 bases between. The length of the CDR3 is 14 residues. CDR1 is LNHNV, CDR2 YYDKDF, per germline (reference sequence). The CDR3 protein is CATSRGLDGETQYF. The CDR3 DNA follows: TGTGCCACCAGCAGAGGACTAGATGGAGAGACCCAGTACTTC.

The rearrangement uses TRBV11-1 and TRBJ1-2; D unresolved. CDR1 is SGHAT and CDR2 is FQDESV in the germline V gene (reference sequence). CDR3 length: 13 residues. Trimming pared 0 bases from V and 3 bases from J, leaving 5 bases between. The CDR3 DNA sequence: TGTGCCAGCAGCTTAGCTTGGGACTATGGCTACACCTTC. Its protein is CASSLAWDYGYTF.

This chain joins TRBV30 and TRBJ1-6; D gene ambiguous. The CDR3 has 15 residues. V was cut by 0 bases and J by 9 bases, with 15 bases left in between. CDR1 and CDR2 from the germline V gene are GTSNPN and SVGIG (reference sequence). The CDR3 nucleotides read TGTGCCTGGAGTGTAGGCGGGATAAGGACTTCACCCCTCCACTTT. Its translation is CAWSVGGIRTSPLHF.

As for this clone: An end of the junction differs from the germline gene, which may be a read error. Distinct nucleotide sequences in the sample also encode this CDR3. The rearrangement joins TRBV4-1 to TRBJ1-2, with D possibly being TRBD1 (5 bases). Germline V gene sequence: CDR1 MGHRA, CDR2 YSYEKL. This CDR3 comprises 15 residues. The CDR3 nucleotides read TGCGCCAGCAGCCAGGACCACGGGACCGGTTATGGTTACACCTTC. As protein: CASSQDHGTGYGYTF.

This clone was observed a single time. The J gene is TRBJ1-1, the V gene TRBV27, with 11 bases that match TRBD1. The CDR3 contains 14 residues. V lost 9 bases, J lost 5 bases, and 8 bases stayed unmatched. Germline CDR1 is MNHEY and CDR2 is SMNVEV (reference sequence). The CDR3 DNA is TGTGCCAGTGTGCAATGGGACAGGGGGACTGAAGCTTTCTTT. It is translated as CASVQWDRGTEAFF.

This chain connects TRBV11-2 to TRBJ1-4; no firm D call. Germline V gene sequence: CDR1 SGHAT, CDR2 FQNNGV. V shed 7 bases and J shed 0 bases, with 15 bases lying between them. The CDR3 is made up of 16 amino acids. The CDR3 protein is CASIGISAATNEKLFF. The CDR3 nucleotides read TGTGCCAGCATCGGAATTTCGGCAGCAACTAATGAAAAACTGTTTTTT. Complete variable domain (other parts from reference TRBV11-2 and TRBJ1-4): EAGVAQSPRYKIIEKRQSVAFWCNPISGHATLYWYQQILGQGPKLLIQFQNNGVVDDSQLPKDRFSAERLKGVDSTLKIQPAKLEDSAVYLCASIGISAATNEKLFFGSGTQLSVL.

The chain uses TRBV6-1 and TRBJ2-3; possibly TRBD1 for D (5 bases). The germline gives CDR1 MNHNS, CDR2 SASEGT. The CDR3 loop spans 15 amino acids. Trimming left V 1 base short and J 2 bases short, with 10 bases between. Here the CDR3 DNA reads TGTGCCAGCAGTGAAGTTGGCAGGGCCACAGATACGCAGTATTTT. This gives the protein CASSEVGRATDTQYF.

This clone was found many times. In the same sample, other DNA sequences code for this CDR3. This sequence joins TRBV13 and TRBJ1-2, with 11 bases fitting TRBD1. This CDR3 is built from 15 residues. Germline values: CDR1 PRHDT, CDR2 FYEKMQ (reference sequence). V lost 8 bases and J lost 4; bases outside the gene matches: 9. CDR3 nucleotides: TGTGCCAGCCGCTCGGGACAGGGGGGGGGCTATGGCTACACCTTC. It encodes CASRSGQGGGYGYTF.

The chain recombines TRBV10-3 with TRBJ1-2; 8 bases line up with TRBD1. Per the germline V gene, CDR1 is ENHRY and CDR2 is SYGVKD. The ends lost 4 bases at V and 5 bases at J; junction bases unmatched: 6. The CDR3 extends over 14 amino acids. CDR3 nucleotides: TGTGCCATCAGTGGGACGGACAGGGAATATGGCTACACCTTC. Residues: CAISGTDREYGYTF.

V gene TRBV5-1 combines with J gene TRBJ2-3; D not certain. The germline CDR1 and CDR2 sequences are SGHRS and YFSETQ. The CDR3 is made up of 16 amino acids. V lost 0 bases and J lost 1, with 12 bases in between. The CDR3 DNA is TGCGCCAGCAGCTTGGCGTTACGATCGGGCACAGATACGCAGTATTTT. Translation: CASSLALRSGTDTQYF.

The rearrangement links TRBV11-2 to TRBJ2-5; 7 bases are a match to TRBD2. The CDR3 has 15 amino acids. In germline, CDR1 is SGHAT, CDR2 FQNNGV. The J segment lost 4 bases and the V segment lost 0 bases, leaving 5 bases of the junction unmatched. The CDR3 sequence is CASSLDRGDGETQYF. CDR3 bases: TGTGCCAGCAGCTTAGACCGGGGGGATGGAGAGACCCAGTACTTC. The full variable domain, completed using reference TRBV11-2 and TRBJ2-5, is EAGVAQSPRYKIIEKRQSVAFWCNPISGHATLYWYQQILGQGPKLLIQFQNNGVVDDSQLPKDRFSAERLKGVDSTLKIQPAKLEDSAVYLCASSLDRGDGETQYFGPGTRLLVL.

The chain employs TRBV18 and TRBJ2-4, with no clear D. The germline gives CDR1 KGHSH, CDR2 LQKENI. This CDR3 spans 15 amino acids. The V end lost 0 bases, the J end lost 5 bases, and 11 bases lay between the germline ends. This CDR3 is CASSPPGPAQNIQYF. CDR3 sequence (DNA): TGTGCCAGCTCACCACCAGGGCCTGCCCAAAACATTCAGTACTTC.

By sample fraction, this clone is medium-sized. This chain links TRBV7-9 with TRBJ2-6; weak D call: TRBD1 (5 bases). The CDR3 runs to 17 residues. Germline V lookup: CDR1 SEHNR, CDR2 FQNEAQ (reference sequence). V dropped 4 bases and J dropped 0 bases, with 13 bases sitting between them. CDR3 sequence reads: CASSSGDSYSGANVLTF. The CDR3 region has the DNA TGTGCCAGCAGCTCCGGAGACAGCTACTCTGGGGCCAACGTCCTGACTTTC.

The CDR3 DNA is TGTGCCAGCAGCTTGGGACCCAGCGGGGGTCCGGCGTCAGATACGCAGTATTTT. This translates into CASSLGPSGGPASDTQYF. The genes are TRBV5-6 and TRBJ2-3; TRBD2 matches at 8 bases. Germline V gives CDR1 SGHDT, CDR2 YYEEEE. This CDR3 is built from 18 residues. V trimming: 0 bases; J trimming: 4 bases; junction bases outside the gene matches: 13.

At least ten counts were recorded for this clone. This chain connects TRBV7-2 to TRBJ1-1, with D uncertain. Per germline, CDR1 SGHTA and CDR2 FQGNSA. Trimming took 1 base from V and 1 from J, leaving 10 bases between them. This CDR3 region has 15 residues. The CDR3, as DNA: TGTGCCAGCAGCTTAGTAGCCGATTCGAACACTGAAGCTTTCTTT. Its protein is CASSLVADSNTEAFF.

The J gene is TRBJ2-1, the V gene TRBV9; 9 bases agree with TRBD2. Germline-derived CDR1 and CDR2 are SGDLS and YYNGEE. This CDR3 has 15 amino acids. Germline trimming cut 4 bases from V and 2 bases from J; bases unmatched to any gene: 4. The CDR3 region is CASSSSGAPYNEQFF. As DNA, the CDR3 is TGTGCCAGCAGCTCTAGCGGGGCGCCCTACAATGAGCAGTTCTTC. Using reference TRBV9 and TRBJ2-1 for the parts outside the CDR3, the full variable domain is DSGVTQTPKHLITATGQRVTLRCSPRSGDLSVYWYQQSLDQGLQFLIQYYNGEERAKGNILERFSAQQFPDLHSELNLSSLELGDSALYFCASSSSGAPYNEQFFGPGTRLTVL.

This chain uses TRBV10-2 with TRBJ1-1, with D uncertain. Germline CDR1 and CDR2: WSHSY and SAAADI. This CDR3 spans 14 amino acids. V lost 2 bases and J lost 1, with 8 bases in between. CDR3 sequence: CASSEDTPNTEAFF. The CDR3 region has the DNA TGCGCCAGCAGTGAGGACACACCGAACACTGAAGCTTTCTTT.

The genes are TRBV29-1 and TRBJ1-1; unclear D gene. Germline V gene sequence: CDR1 SQVTM, CDR2 ANQGSEA. The length of the CDR3 is 10 residues. The ends were cut back, 7 bases at V and 8 bases at J, with 11 bases in the middle. CDR3 bases: TGCAGCGGCAGAATGGGGGAAGCTTTCTTT. Translated, it gives CSGRMGEAFF.

This chain links TRBV7-2 with TRBJ2-7; D gene unclear. The CDR3 runs to 12 residues. V dropped 5 bases and J dropped 0 bases, with 5 bases sitting between them. Germline values: CDR1 SGHTA, CDR2 FQGNSA. CDR3 loop: CASSPSSYEQYF. In nucleotides, the CDR3 is TGTGCCAGCAGCCCGAGCTCCTACGAGCAGTACTTC.

V gene TRBV11-3 combines with J gene TRBJ1-1, with 9 positions matching TRBD1. Unmatched junction bases numbered 9, after V lost 5 bases and J lost 11 bases. In germline, CDR1 is SGHNT, CDR2 YENEEA. This CDR3 comprises 13 residues. CDR3 DNA sequence: TGTGCCAGCAGCCCAGGGACAGGGCGGAGTGCTTTCTTT. This codes for CASSPGTGRSAFF.

The rearrangement joins TRBV5-1 to TRBJ1-3, with 8 positions matching TRBD1. Germline V gives CDR1 SGHRS, CDR2 YFSETQ. This CDR3 comprises 15 residues. V lost 3 bases, J lost 0 bases, and 2 bases stayed unmatched. The CDR3 DNA reads as TGCGCCAGCAGCTCCGGACAGGGCTCTGGAAACACCATATATTTT. It specifies CASSSGQGSGNTIYF. Full variable domain (missing parts from reference TRBV5-1 and TRBJ1-3): KAGVTQTPRYLIKTRGQQVTLSCSPISGHRSVSWYQQTPGQGLQFLFEYFSETQRNKGNFPGRFSGRQFSNSRSEMNVSTLELGDSALYLCASSSGQGSGNTIYFGEGSWLTVV.

This clone was seen only a few times. This chain links TRBV5-1 with TRBJ1-1; D call uncertain. CDR1 and CDR2 from the germline V gene are SGHRS and YFSETQ. The V gene lost 0 bases and the J gene lost 4 bases, with 7 bases spanning the gap. CDR3 size: 13 residues. The CDR3 is CASSLGTTTEAFF. CDR3 nucleotide sequence: TGCGCCAGCAGCTTGGGGACGACCACTGAAGCTTTCTTT.

The chain employs TRBV19 and TRBJ1-2; tentatively, D is TRBD1 (6 bases). In germline, CDR1 is LNHDA, CDR2 SQIVND (reference sequence). V was cut by 3 bases and J by 2 bases, with 13 bases left in between. The CDR3 covers 15 residues. The CDR3 reads CASSIPRGRNYGYTF. The CDR3 region has the DNA TGTGCCAGTAGTATCCCCCGGGGGCGGAACTATGGCTACACCTTC. Together with reference TRBV19 and TRBJ1-2, the CDR3 gives the full variable domain: DGGITQSPKYLFRKEGQNVTLSCEQNLNHDAMYWYRQDPGQGLRLIYYSQIVNDFQKGDIAEGYSVSREKKESFPLTVTSAQKNPTAFYLCASSIPRGRNYGYTFGSGTRLTVV.